The present T cell receptor (beta chain) was sequenced within a study of blood T cell repertoires in COVID-19. Trimming cost V 6 bases and J 4 bases; bases outside gene matches: 1. Germline CDR1 and CDR2: MGHDK and SYGVNS. The CDR3 sequence is 13 residues long. Some clones are missing from TCRdb's copy, which holds only in-frame ones; the method was immunoSEQ multiplex PCR. The sample has tens of thousands of clones, over 75% seen once. The sequenced sample consisted of peripheral blood. The receptor's source is a man aged 80 or over with acute or convalescent COVID-19. The chain joins TRBV25-1 to TRBJ1-5; 9 nucleotides match TRBD1. As DNA, the CDR3 is TGTGCCAGCAGGGGACAGGGAAATCAGCCCCAGCATTTT. Its translation: CASRGQGNQPQHF.